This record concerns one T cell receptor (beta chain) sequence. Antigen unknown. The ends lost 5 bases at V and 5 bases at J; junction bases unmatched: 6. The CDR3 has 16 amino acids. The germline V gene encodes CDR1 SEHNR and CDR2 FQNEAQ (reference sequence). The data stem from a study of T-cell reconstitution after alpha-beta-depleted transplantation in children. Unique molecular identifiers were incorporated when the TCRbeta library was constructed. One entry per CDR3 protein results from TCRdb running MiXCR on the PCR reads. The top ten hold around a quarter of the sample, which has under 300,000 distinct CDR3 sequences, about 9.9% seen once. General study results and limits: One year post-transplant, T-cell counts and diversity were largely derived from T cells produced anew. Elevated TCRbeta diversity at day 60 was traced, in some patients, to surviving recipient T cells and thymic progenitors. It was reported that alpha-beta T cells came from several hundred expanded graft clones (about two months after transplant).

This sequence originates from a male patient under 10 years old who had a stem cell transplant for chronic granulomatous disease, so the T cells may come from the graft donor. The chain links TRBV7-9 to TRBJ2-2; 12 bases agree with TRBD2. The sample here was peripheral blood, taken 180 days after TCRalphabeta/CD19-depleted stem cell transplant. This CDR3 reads CASSPRTSGETGELFF. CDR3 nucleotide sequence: TGTGCCAGCAGCCCGCGGACTAGCGGGGAAACCGGGGAGCTGTTTTTT.